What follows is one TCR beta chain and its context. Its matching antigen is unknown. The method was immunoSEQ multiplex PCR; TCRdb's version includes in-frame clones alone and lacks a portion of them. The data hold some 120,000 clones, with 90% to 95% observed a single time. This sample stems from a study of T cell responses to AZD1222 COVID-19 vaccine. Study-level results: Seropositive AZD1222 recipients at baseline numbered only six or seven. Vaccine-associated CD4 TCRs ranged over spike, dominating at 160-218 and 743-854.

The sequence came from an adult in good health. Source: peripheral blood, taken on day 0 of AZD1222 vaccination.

The CDR3 here is CASSLTGTIRETQYF. CDR3 DNA: TGCGCCAGCAGCTTAACAGGGACGATACGAGAGACCCAGTACTTC. J is TRBJ2-5 and V is TRBV5-1, with a weak D call TRBD1 (6 bases). V was pared by 2 bases and J by 4 bases, with 15 bases between. Looked up from germline, CDR1 is SGHRS and CDR2 is YFSETQ. CDR3 size: 15 residues.